Here is one TCR beta chain with its context. The antigen is unknown. Time point indicated: week 5, during vaccination. The content of each vaccine dose was 300 ug of mutant IDH1 20-mer peptide, and topical imiquimod accompanied it. These data come from a study of a mutant IDH1 vaccine in newly diagnosed glioma. Study overall: The first vaccination came 4-6 weeks after radiotherapy alone, or with temozolomide cycles. Former treatment meant radiotherapy, temozolomide, or both; the majority had gotten both.

Assay: immunoSEQ multiplex PCR; the TCRdb copy retains only in-frame clones and omits some. The sample has 50,000 to 65,000 clones, about 80% seen once; the top ten hold about 3.2%. This sample comprised PBMCs, obtained from a glioma patient whose treatment included an IDH1 peptide vaccine. The clonotype comes from a man younger than 40 with glioma.

The CDR3 DNA reads TGTGCCAGCAGCGCACAGGTCGACCCCCGAACCTCGGGCAATTCACCCCTCCACTTT. Amino acids: CASSAQVDPRTSGNSPLHF. The genes are TRBV7-6 and TRBJ1-6; a weak D match, TRBD1 (5 bases). The CDR3 runs 19 residues. CDR1 and CDR2 (germline): SGHVS, FNYEAQ. V was pared by 5 bases and J by 7 bases, with 27 bases between.